The present T cell receptor beta chain was sequenced within a study of OX40 agonist ivuxolimab in advanced cancers. Study in general: It was ivuxolimab, an agonistic anti-OX40 (CD134) antibody, that patients were treated with.

Produced via immunoSEQ multiplex PCR; TCRdb's table is partial and in-frame only. The sample records more than 65,000 clones, about 88% being singletons. V shed 3 bases, J shed 6 bases, and the junction held 4 bases outside the gene matches. The CDR3 length is 16 residues. CDR1 MGHRA and CDR2 YSYEKL come from the germline V gene. The sample holds one count of this clone. Its antigen is as yet unknown. Study findings and constraints: Researchers report that CD8+ T cells had, on average, more expanded clones than CD4+.

This chain connects TRBV4-1 to TRBJ2-3; 15 bases map to TRBD2. This TCR came from an adult with an advanced solid tumor such as melanoma, head and neck, liver or kidney cancer. Sequenced material: CD4+ or CD8+ T cells sorted from blood, taken in a trial of the OX40 agonist ivuxolimab. CDR3 sequence: CASSQRGLAGGDTQYF. As DNA, the CDR3 is TGCGCCAGCAGCCAGAGAGGACTAGCGGGGGGGGATACGCAGTATTTT.